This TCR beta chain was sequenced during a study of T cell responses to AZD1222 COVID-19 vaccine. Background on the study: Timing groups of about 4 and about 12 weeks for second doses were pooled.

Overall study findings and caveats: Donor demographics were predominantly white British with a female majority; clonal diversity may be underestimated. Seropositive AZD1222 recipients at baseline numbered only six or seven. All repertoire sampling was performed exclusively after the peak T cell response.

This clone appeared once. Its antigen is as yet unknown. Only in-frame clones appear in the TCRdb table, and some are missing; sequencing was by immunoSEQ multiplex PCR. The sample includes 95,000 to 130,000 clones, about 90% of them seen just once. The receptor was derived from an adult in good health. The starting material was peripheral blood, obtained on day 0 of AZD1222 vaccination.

The CDR3 DNA reads TGTGCCACTAGGGAGGGGGATGAGCAGTTCTTC. Its protein is CATREGDEQFF. The J gene is TRBJ2-1, the V gene TRBV24-1, with a possible D match to TRBD2 (7 bases). Per germline, CDR1 KGHDR and CDR2 SFDVKD. V gave up 10 bases and J gave up 8 bases, with 11 bases separating them. This CDR3 comprises 11 residues.